The entry below describes one T cell receptor (beta chain). The data derive from a study of blood T cell repertoires in COVID-19. Background on the study: From T cells, B-cell-depleted T cells, or PBMCs came the material, which was cDNA or gDNA.

Here immunoSEQ multiplex PCR was the method, and the copy in TCRdb shows in-frame clones only, minus some. The sample consists of approximately 230,000 clones, 70% to 85% of them appearing once. Losses at the gene ends were 5 bases for V and 7 bases for J; bases not matched to a gene: 9. The CDR3 has 15 amino acids. CDR1 and CDR2 (germline): MNHEY, SVGAGI. The chain carries TRBV6-5 and TRBJ1-3, with 9 bases aligning to TRBD1. Sequenced sample: peripheral blood. The sequence was obtained from a man at least 80 years old with acute or convalescent COVID-19. CDR3 in DNA: TGTGCCAGCAGTAGTTCTCCCGGGACAGGGAACACCATATATTTT. This gives the protein CASSSSPGTGNTIYF.